Shown below are 25 T cell receptor beta chains from a single sample sequenced in a study of metastatic and nonmetastatic thyroid tumors (dated by TCRdb to the early 2020s). None of the patients had been given any treatment before thyroid surgery. Library generation was performed with PCR. The sample was run on an Illumina HiSeq 4000. The public sequencing data were trimmed at Q25 with fastp and processed into clonotypes with MiXCR by TCRdb, which kept only in-frame beta chains. The sample table shows about 35,000 clones, and roughly 29% are seen once. The ten largest clones add up to less than 9% of the sample. The sample taken for sequencing was blood. These receptors were collected from a female donor with papillary thyroid cancer or a benign thyroid nodule (not recorded which). Some clones in this sample may be carry-over from other donors' samples.

This clone counts as medium-sized. The chain employs TRBV6-1 and TRBJ1-6, with no clear D. The germline gives CDR1 MNHNS, CDR2 SASEGT. V was cut by 6 bases and J by 6 bases, with 12 bases left in between. The CDR3 is 14 residues long. The chain's CDR3 is CASRMPGPNSPLHF. In DNA form, the CDR3 reads TGTGCCAGCAGGATGCCGGGCCCTAATTCACCCCTCCACTTT.

The sample holds many counts of this clone. The chain is built from TRBV12-3 or TRBV12-4 and TRBJ1-1, with a possible D match to TRBD1 (5 bases). This CDR3 is built from 12 residues. V was shortened by 5 bases and J by 7 bases, with 11 bases between the two germline ends. As DNA, the CDR3 is TGTGCCAGCAGTCCGCGGGGCAGTGAAGCTTTCTTT. Amino acid sequence: CASSPRGSEAFF.

This clone was recorded many times. The chain is built from TRBV4-1 and TRBJ1-2; TRBD1 might be the D (6 bases). Germline CDR1 MGHRA, CDR2 YSYEKL. The CDR3 is made up of 15 amino acids. V was shortened by 1 base and J by 2 bases, with 11 bases between the two germline ends. The CDR3 DNA is TGCGCCAGCAGCCAAGGCCCGACAGGAAACTATGGCTACACCTTC. Residues: CASSQGPTGNYGYTF.

This sequence joins TRBV20-1 and TRBJ2-7; no reliable D call. This CDR3 comprises 13 residues. Germline CDR1 is DFQATT and CDR2 is SNEGSKA (reference sequence). Between the trimmed V and J ends, which lost 0 bases and 5 bases, there was a span of 11 bases. The CDR3 protein is CSARDMGLHEQYF. DNA of the CDR3: TGCAGTGCTAGAGATATGGGATTACACGAGCAGTACTTC.

This clone appeared many times. J is TRBJ1-1 and V is TRBV27; 8 nucleotides match TRBD1. CDR3 length: 12 amino acids. J was trimmed by 8 bases and V by 8 bases; bases with no gene match: 7. In germline, CDR1 is MNHEY, CDR2 SMNVEV (reference sequence). The CDR3 coding sequence is TGTGCCAGCCATCGGACAGGGACCGAAGCTTTCTTT. The encoded protein is CASHRTGTEAFF.

This clone was counted ten times or more. The chain combines TRBV11-2 with TRBJ1-1; D is perhaps TRBD1 (6 bases). V gave up 3 bases and J gave up 1 base, with 15 bases separating them. The CDR3 consists of 16 residues. Germline-derived CDR1 and CDR2 are SGHAT and FQNNGV. CDR3: CASSFTLRGGNTEAFF. Written as DNA, the CDR3 is TGTGCCAGCAGCTTTACTCTAAGGGGGGGGAACACTGAAGCTTTCTTT.

This clone was detected many times. The chain recombines TRBV12-3 or TRBV12-4 with TRBJ1-1; tentative D call: TRBD1 (5 bases). The CDR3 contains 14 residues. V was shortened by 6 bases and J by 6 bases, with 17 bases between the two germline ends. In DNA, the CDR3 is TGTGCCAGCAGCCCTTATACGGGGGAACCTGAAGCTTTCTTT. This sequence encodes CASSPYTGEPEAFF.

This clone was detected only a few times. A read error may produce the germline difference seen at one junction end. V is TRBV28 and J is TRBJ2-7, with unresolved D. The V gene's germline CDR1 is MDHEN and CDR2 SYDVKM. This CDR3 comprises 11 residues. The CDR3 sequence: CASSLTYGQYF. CDR3 bases: TGTGCCAGCAGTTTAACGTACGGGCAGTACTTC.

Ten or more counts support this clone. The genes are TRBV4-1 and TRBJ2-5; D not resolved. Looked up from germline, CDR1 is MGHRA and CDR2 is YSYEKL. Trimming left V 1 base short and J 3 bases short, with 12 bases between. This CDR3 has 15 residues. In DNA form, the CDR3 reads TGCGCCAGCAGCCAAGTAGACATTACAAAAGAGACCCAGTACTTC. Amino acids: CASSQVDITKETQYF.

The CDR3 loop reads CASKTSGNTGELFF. The CDR3 DNA is TGTGCCAGCAAGACTAGCGGGAACACCGGGGAGCTGTTTTTT. The rearrangement links TRBV6-1 to TRBJ2-2, with 9 bases identical to TRBD2. The CDR3 contains 14 residues. Germline trimming cut 7 bases from V and 1 base from J; bases unmatched to any gene: 1. Germline V gene lookup returns CDR1 MNHNS and CDR2 SASEGT.

This clone occurred a few times. V gene TRBV6-2 or TRBV6-3 combines with J gene TRBJ2-5; D is uncertain. CDR3 length: 16 amino acids. CDR1 is MNHEY and CDR2 is SVGEGT in the germline V gene. With 0 bases removed from V and 0 bases from J, the gap between germline ends came to 11 bases. CDR3: CASSYSSFWYQETQYF. CDR3 sequence (DNA): TGTGCCAGCAGTTACTCCTCTTTCTGGTACCAAGAGACCCAGTACTTC.

The chain joins TRBV6-1 to TRBJ2-1; 10 bases are a match to TRBD2. V lost 7 bases, J lost 6 bases, and 3 bases stayed unmatched. The germline V gene has CDR1 MNHNS and CDR2 SASEGT. This CDR3 has 13 residues. In nucleotides, the CDR3 is TGTGCCAGCAACAGCGGGGGGGCCAATGAGCAGTTCTTC. This codes for CASNSGGANEQFF.

This chain uses TRBV20-1 with TRBJ2-7; D is unresolved. This CDR3 is 13 amino acids long. The V and J ends lost 6 bases and 0 bases respectively, with 12 bases between them. Germline V gene data show CDR1 as DFQATT and CDR2 as SNEGSKA (reference sequence). CDR3 bases: TGCAGTGCGAGAAAGAAGAGCTCCTACGAGCAGTACTTC. Translated: CSARKKSSYEQYF.

With regard to this clone: One end of the junction varies from germline; a read error may be responsible. This CDR3 reads CASSFGSGGCTF. The CDR3 nucleotides read TGTGCCAGCAGTTTTGGTTCGGGGGGCTGCACCTTC. This chain links TRBV6-2 or TRBV6-3 with TRBJ1-2; a weak D match, TRBD1 (6 bases). CDR1 is MNHEY and CDR2 is SVGEGT in the germline V gene. The CDR3 covers 12 residues.

This clone was seen only a few times. The rearrangement joins TRBV28 to TRBJ2-5; 10 nucleotides align to TRBD1. V lost 5 bases, J lost 5 bases, and 5 bases stayed unmatched. This CDR3 comprises 14 residues. The germline V gene encodes CDR1 MDHEN and CDR2 SYDVKM. CDR3 DNA sequence: TGTGCCAGCAGTCCGGGGACAGGGGCCGAGACCCAGTACTTC. Translation gives CASSPGTGAETQYF.

The chain carries TRBV12-3 or TRBV12-4 and TRBJ2-7, with D maybe TRBD2 (5 bases). Trimming stripped 6 bases from V and 7 bases from J, with 16 bases between. This CDR3 is built from 13 residues. The CDR3 loop reads CASSRTGPQEQYF. For the CDR3, the DNA is TGTGCCAGCAGCCGGACTGGCCCTCAGGAGCAGTACTTC.

Of note for this clone: Compared with germline, one end of the junction differs, possibly owing to a read error. The V call is TRBV15, the J call TRBJ2-1; 9 bases are a match to TRBD1. The CDR3 is 15 residues long. CDR1 and CDR2 (germline): LNHNV, YYDKDF (reference sequence). In DNA form, the CDR3 reads TGTGCCACCAGAGAGGACAGGGGAATATACAATGAGGAGTTCTTC. Translating it yields CATREDRGIYNEEFF.

This clone is termed medium-sized. The rearrangement links TRBV5-1 to TRBJ2-7, with TRBD1 identical over 11 bases. The CDR3 extends over 15 amino acids. Germline V gives CDR1 SGHRS, CDR2 YFSETQ. V trimming: 4 bases; J trimming: 6 bases; junction bases outside the gene matches: 9. The CDR3 region has the DNA TGCGCCAGCAGCAAGGGACAGGGGGACGGTAGCGAGCAGTACTTC. It specifies CASSKGQGDGSEQYF.

This clone was detected many times. The CDR3 region has the DNA TGTGCCAGCAGCGGACCTAGCGGGGGGGCGAACACCGGGGAGCTGTTTTTT. It is translated as CASSGPSGGANTGELFF. The chain has TRBV9 and TRBJ2-2; 12 nucleotides match TRBD2. The J segment lost 0 bases and the V segment lost 3 bases, leaving 3 bases of the junction unmatched. CDR1 and CDR2 (germline): SGDLS, YYNGEE. There are 17 residues in the CDR3. Full variable domain (missing parts from reference TRBV9 and TRBJ2-2): DSGVTQTPKHLITATGQRVTLRCSPRSGDLSVYWYQQSLDQGLQFLIQYYNGEERAKGNILERFSAQQFPDLHSELNLSSLELGDSALYFCASSGPSGGANTGELFFGEGSRLTVL.

This clone was picked up many times. This chain uses TRBV20-1 with TRBJ2-3; TRBD1 aligns across 9 bases. The CDR3 is made up of 14 amino acids. CDR1 and CDR2 from the germline V gene are DFQATT and SNEGSKA (reference sequence). With 7 bases clipped from V and 0 bases from J, the junction kept 5 bases outside the gene matches. The CDR3 nucleotides are TGCAGTGGTAGGGGGACAGGGAGCACAGATACGCAGTATTTT. Protein: CSGRGTGSTDTQYF.

The rearrangement joins TRBV2 to TRBJ2-5, with 14 bases lining up with TRBD2. The V gene end was trimmed by 4 bases and the J gene end by 7 bases; junction bases not matched to a gene: 20. Germline values: CDR1 SNHLY, CDR2 FYNNEI. The CDR3 sequence is 20 residues long. CDR3 in DNA: TGTGCCAGCAGTGGAACCTACGGACTTGGGACTAGCGGGAGATACTGGACCCAGTACTTC. It is translated as CASSGTYGLGTSGRYWTQYF.

The genes are TRBV18 and TRBJ2-7, with D possibly being TRBD1 (5 bases). V was cut by 4 bases and J by 7 bases, with 17 bases left in between. The V gene's germline CDR1 is KGHSH and CDR2 LQKENI. The CDR3 runs to 14 residues. The CDR3 bases are TGTGCCAGCTCACAGGGCAGGGATGTCGGAGAGCAGTACTTC. Protein sequence: CASSQGRDVGEQYF.

This clone was detected a few times. The V call is TRBV6-1, the J call TRBJ1-6, with D hard to call. V was shortened by 6 bases and J by 8 bases, with 17 bases between the two germline ends. Germline CDR1 MNHNS, CDR2 SASEGT. The CDR3 extends over 15 amino acids. The CDR3 loop reads CASRNLGMDYSPLHF. The CDR3 DNA reads as TGTGCCAGCAGGAATCTAGGTATGGACTATTCACCCCTCCACTTT.

Ten or more counts support this clone. The chain has TRBV19 and TRBJ2-2; TRBD2 aligns across 13 bases. Germline V gives CDR1 LNHDA, CDR2 SQIVND (reference sequence). Trimming at V came to 5 bases and at J to 6 bases, leaving 15 bases not matched to a gene. The CDR3 sequence is 19 residues long. The CDR3 here is CASSPRQSVGLAGAGELFF. CDR3 in DNA: TGTGCCAGTAGTCCACGACAATCAGTTGGACTAGCGGGAGCCGGGGAGCTGTTTTTT.

As concerns this clone: A much larger clone lies a single base off, so this may be a read error. DNA for the CDR3: TGCAGCGCTAGAGACGGGACTAGAGGGGGGGCAAGCCAAGAGACCCAGTACTTC. Translating it yields CSARDGTRGGASQETQYF. The rearrangement links TRBV20-1 to TRBJ2-5; 8 positions agree with TRBD2. Germline assignment: CDR1 DFQATT and CDR2 SNEGSKA (reference sequence). The CDR3 contains 18 residues.